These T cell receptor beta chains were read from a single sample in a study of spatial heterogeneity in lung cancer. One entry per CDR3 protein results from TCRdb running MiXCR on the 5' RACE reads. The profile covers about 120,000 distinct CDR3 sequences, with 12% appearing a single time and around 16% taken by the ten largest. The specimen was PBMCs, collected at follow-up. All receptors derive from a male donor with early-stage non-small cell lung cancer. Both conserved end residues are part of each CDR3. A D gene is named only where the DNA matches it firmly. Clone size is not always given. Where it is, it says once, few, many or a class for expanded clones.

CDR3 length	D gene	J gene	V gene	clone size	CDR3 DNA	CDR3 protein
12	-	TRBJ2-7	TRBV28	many	TGTGCCAGCAGTTCATCCAGGCGGGAGCAGTACTTC	CASSSSRREQYF
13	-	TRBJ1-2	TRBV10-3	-	TGTGCCATCAGTGAGTCGAACCGTTATGGCTACACCTTC	CAISESNRYGYTF
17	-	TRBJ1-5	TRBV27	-	TGTGCCAGCAGTTTACGGAGGGGGGTTGGTAGCAATCAGCCCCAGCATTTT	CASSLRRGVGSNQPQHF
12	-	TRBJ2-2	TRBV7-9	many	TGTGCCAGCAGCTTTTACCGTCGGGAGCTGTTTTTT	CASSFYRRELFF
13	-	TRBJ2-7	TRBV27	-	TGTGCCAGCAGTGCCCGGGGAGGGGGCGAGCAGTACTTC	CASSARGGGEQYF
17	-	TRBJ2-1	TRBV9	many	TGTGCCAGCAGCTCGCCTATATCGGACAGAACTGGGAATGAGCAGTTCTTC	CASSSPISDRTGNEQFF
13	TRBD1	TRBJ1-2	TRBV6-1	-	TGTGCCAGCACCGAGGGGGCTTTCTATGGCTACACCTTC	CASTEGAFYGYTF
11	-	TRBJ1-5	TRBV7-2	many	TGTGCCAGCAGCTATGGAATTGCCCAGCATTTT	CASSYGIAQHF
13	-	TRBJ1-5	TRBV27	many	TGTGCCAGCAGGTTCTCGAGAGATCAGCCCCAGCATTTT	CASRFSRDQPQHF
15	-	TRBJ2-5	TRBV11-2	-	TGTGCCAGCAGCTGGAACGGAATACCCCAAGAGACCCAGTACTTC	CASSWNGIPQETQYF
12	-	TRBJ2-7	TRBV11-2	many	TGTGCCAGCAGCATCCCGTCCTACGAGCAGTACTTC	CASSIPSYEQYF
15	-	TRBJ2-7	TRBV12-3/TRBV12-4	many	TGTGCCAGCAGCCCTTCCGGAAGGGCAGCCTACGAGCAGTACTTC	CASSPSGRAAYEQYF
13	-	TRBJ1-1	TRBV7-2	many	TGTGCCAGCAGCATTAACACAGGCACTGAAGCTTTCTTT	CASSINTGTEAFF
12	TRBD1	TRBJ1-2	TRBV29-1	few	TGCAGCGTTGAGGGGACAGTCTATGGCTACACCTTC	CSVEGTVYGYTF
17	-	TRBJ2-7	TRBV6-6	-	TGTGCCAGCAGTTCTCCATCGCTAGCGAGACGGGCCTACGAGCAGTACTTC	CASSSPSLARRAYEQYF
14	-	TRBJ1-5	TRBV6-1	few	TGTGCCAGCAGTGAAAAAGGAGGGGATCAGCCCCAGCATTTT	CASSEKGGDQPQHF
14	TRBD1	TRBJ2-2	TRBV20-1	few	TGCAGTGCGAGGACAGGAGCGAACACCGGGGAGCTGTTTTTT	CSARTGANTGELFF
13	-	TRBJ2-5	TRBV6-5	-	TGTGCCAGCAGGTCCACGATCCAAGAGACCCAGTACTTC	CASRSTIQETQYF
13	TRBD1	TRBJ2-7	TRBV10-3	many	TGTGCCATCAGTGAGGGGACAGGGAGGGAGCAGTACTTC	CAISEGTGREQYF
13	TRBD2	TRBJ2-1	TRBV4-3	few	TGCGCCAGCAGCCAAGATATAAGCGGGGGCTGGGTCTTC	CASSQDISGGWVF
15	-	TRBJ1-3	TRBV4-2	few	TGTGCCAGCAGCCAAGTCAACAATGTGGGAAACACCATATATTTT	CASSQVNNVGNTIYF
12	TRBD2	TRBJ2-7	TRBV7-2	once	TGTGCCAGCAGCCTCGGGACTAGCAGACAGTACTTC	CASSLGTSRQYF
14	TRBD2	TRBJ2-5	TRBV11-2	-	TGTGCCAGCCGACCGGGACTAGCGGGGTTGGGCCAGTACTTC	CASRPGLAGLGQYF
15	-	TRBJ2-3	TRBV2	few	TGTGCCAGCAGTGAACTGCCGGGTAGCACAGATACGCAGTATTTT	CASSELPGSTDTQYF
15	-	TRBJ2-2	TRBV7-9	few	TGTGCCAGCAGCTTACACCTTGATATCACCGGGGAGCTGTTTTTT	CASSLHLDITGELFF
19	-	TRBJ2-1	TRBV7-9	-	TGTGCCAGCAGCCCGATCTTAAGTAGGGGAAGGGGCACCTACAATGAGCAGTTCTTC	CASSPILSRGRGTYNEQFF
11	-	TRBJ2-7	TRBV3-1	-	TGTGCCAGCAGCCACTCAGCCGAGCAGTACTTC	CASSHSAEQYF
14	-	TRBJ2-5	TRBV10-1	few	TGCGCCAGCAGTGAGGGGGGCCGGCAAGAGACCCAGTACTTC	CASSEGGRQETQYF
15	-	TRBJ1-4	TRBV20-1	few	TGCAGTGCTAGAGATCCGTCGGGGCTTGGTGAAAAACTGTTTTTT	CSARDPSGLGEKLFF
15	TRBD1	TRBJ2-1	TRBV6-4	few	TGTGCCAGCAGTCAGACAGGGGGGACCTACAATGAGCAGTTCTTC	CASSQTGGTYNEQFF
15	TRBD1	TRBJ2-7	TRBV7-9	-	TGTGCCAGCAGCTCCTCCGGGACAGGGTCCTACGAGCAGTACTTC	CASSSSGTGSYEQYF